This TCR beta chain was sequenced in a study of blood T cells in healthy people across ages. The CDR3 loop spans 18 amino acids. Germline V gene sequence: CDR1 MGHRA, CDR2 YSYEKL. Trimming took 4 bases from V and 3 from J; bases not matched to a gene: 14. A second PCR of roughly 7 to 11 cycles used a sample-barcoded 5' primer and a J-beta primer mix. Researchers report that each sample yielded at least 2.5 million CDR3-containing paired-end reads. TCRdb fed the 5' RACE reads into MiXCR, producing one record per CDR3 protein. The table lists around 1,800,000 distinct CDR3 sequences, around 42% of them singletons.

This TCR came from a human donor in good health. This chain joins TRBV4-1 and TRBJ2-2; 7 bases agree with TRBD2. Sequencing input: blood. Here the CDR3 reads CASSPSGAGEFDTGELFF. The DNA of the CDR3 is TGCGCCAGCAGCCCCTCTGGGGCGGGGGAGTTTGACACCGGGGAGCTGTTTTTT.